The entry below gives a single TCR beta chain sequence along with its context. This clone was seen a few times. Its antigen is still unknown. No base-level quality is on record; no much larger clone is a single base apart. Collaborating institutions collected whole blood in K2EDTA tubes following their own protocols. For TCRbeta analysis, collaborators shipped samples as frozen whole blood, isolated PBMCs, or DNA extracted from either of those sample types. TCRbeta CDR3 regions were amplified from genomic DNA by means of the immunoSEQ Assay, a bias-controlled multiplex PCR. Per the original workflow: Nucleated cell counts per sample were estimated from amplification of reference gene primers within the assay. To quantify the absolute abundance of each unique TCRbeta CDR3 rearrangement, sequence reads were collapsed and filtered. For each sample, productive Simpson clonality was calculated as the square root of Simpson's diversity index over productive rearrangements. TCRdb's version of the immuneACCESS table is confined to in-frame rearrangements and falls short of the full clone set. An unresolved V gene accounts for under half of the shortfall where checked; the remainder is of unknown origin. Clone size and the V and J calls come from that table; the DNA yielded D and trimming. Present in this sample are under 200,000 clones, more than 90% of which were seen just once. 0.53% of the sample comes from the top ten.

This entry comes from a study of blood T cell repertoires in COVID-19 (TCRdb year 2020). In terms of the full investigation: Collaborator samples came from the United States, Italy and Spain and covered acute and convalescent phases of COVID-19. Where HLA class I and class II types were available, the types were taken from metadata supplied by the sample provider, not from assay-based typing. The samples were drawn from the first 160 participants of the ongoing ImmuneRACE study and from some 1,300 subjects provided by 6 global collaborators. The prospective study material was composed of cDNA or gDNA derived from T cells, B-cell-depleted T cells, or PBMCs. The repertoires were released in a freely available public database intended as a resource for research on the immune response to SARS-CoV-2. Deeply sampled blood TCRbeta repertoires from subjects exposed to, actively infected with, or recovered from COVID-19 were included in the dataset. Sample metadata almost always included a de-identified subject ID, COVID-19 status, age in years and sex. Overall study outcomes, separate from this receptor: The quantity of clinical and demographic metadata differed by source and by participant and was supplied without curation.

The sequence was collected from a man in his fifties or sixties with acute or convalescent COVID-19. Sequencing used peripheral blood.

CDR3 sequence: CASSRPGLSYEQYF. At the DNA level, the sequence is TGTGCCAGCAGTAGGCCAGGGTTATCCTACGAGCAGTACTTC. This chain is built from TRBV6-5 and TRBJ2-7; TRBD1 is possibly the D segment (5 matching bases). Counted from cysteine to phenylalanine, this CDR3 has 14 amino acids. The CDR3 DNA has 42 bases and is translated from base 1. Looking up the germline V gene yields CDR1 MNHEY and CDR2 SVGAGI. V was cut back by 5 bases and J by 1 base, leaving a gap of 12 bases between them.